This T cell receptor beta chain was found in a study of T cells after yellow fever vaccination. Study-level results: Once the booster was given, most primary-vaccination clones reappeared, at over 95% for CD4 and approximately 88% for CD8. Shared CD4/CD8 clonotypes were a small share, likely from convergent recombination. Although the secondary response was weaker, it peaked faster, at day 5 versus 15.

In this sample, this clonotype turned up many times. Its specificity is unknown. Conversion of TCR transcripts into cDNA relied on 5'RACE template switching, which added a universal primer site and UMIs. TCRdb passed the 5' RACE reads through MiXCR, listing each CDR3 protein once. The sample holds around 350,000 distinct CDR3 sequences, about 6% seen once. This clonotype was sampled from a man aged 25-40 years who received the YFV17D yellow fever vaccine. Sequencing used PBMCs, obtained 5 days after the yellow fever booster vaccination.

CDR3 bases: TGTGCCAGCAGCTCCGACTTATTCCAAGAGACCCAGTACTTC. Amino acid sequence: CASSSDLFQETQYF. The chain joins TRBV7-9 to TRBJ2-5; D call uncertain. The CDR3 has 14 residues. V was shortened by 4 bases and J by 1 base, with 10 bases between the two germline ends. Germline V gene sequence: CDR1 SEHNR, CDR2 FQNEAQ (reference sequence).